This T cell receptor beta chain was sequenced for a study of blood T cell repertoires in COVID-19. Whole-study context: From the United States, Italy and Spain came samples of acute and convalescent COVID-19. T cells, B-cell-depleted T cells, or PBMCs provided the cDNA or gDNA that served as material.

Authors' analysis steps: The assay estimated nucleated cells by amplifying reference gene primers. The protocol was immunoSEQ multiplex PCR, while the TCRdb copy is restricted to in-frame clones and leaves out a portion. Clone size and V and J calls were adopted from that table, with D and trimming inferred from the DNA. The data contain 150,000 to 200,000 clones, roughly four fifths of them seen just once; the ten biggest clones take up approximately 11%. CDR1 and CDR2 (germline): SGHDN, FVKESK. V lost 0 bases, J lost 8 bases, and 11 bases lay in between. The CDR3 sequence is 15 residues long. The sequence was obtained from a man between 60 and 70 years old with active or convalescent COVID-19. Sequenced sample: peripheral blood. The J gene is TRBJ1-6, the V gene TRBV14; a weak D match, TRBD1 (5 bases). CDR3: CASSQEQGVYSPLHF. CDR3 bases: TGTGCCAGCAGCCAAGAGCAGGGTGTATATTCACCCCTCCACTTT. The whole variable domain, remainder taken from reference TRBV14 and TRBJ1-6, is EAGVTQFPSHSVIEKGQTVTLRCDPISGHDNLYWYRRVMGKEIKFLLHFVKESKQDESGMPNNRFLAERTGGTYSTLKVQPAELEDSGVYFCASSQEQGVYSPLHFGNGTRLTVT.